This paragraph reports one T cell receptor beta chain. This clone appeared a few times. The target of this receptor is not known. The record has no base qualities; no much larger clone is one base away. Libraries were constructed by the immunoSEQ multiplex PCR assay. A mixture of 60 forward primers for TCR Vbeta segments and 13 reverse primers for TCR Jbeta segments was used in the multiplex PCR. The CDR3 region of rearranged TCR beta genes was amplified from genomic DNA with a multiplex PCR assay. The amplified TCR beta libraries were sequenced on the Illumina HiSeq System as 87-base-pair reads. Processing in the source paper ran as follows. A later analysis tallied roughly 76 million unique TCR beta chains across the 640 or so repertoires, and about 10 million of those chains were shared by two or more donors. To remove PCR and sequencing errors, raw reads were error-corrected and collapsed into unique sequences using a nearest-neighbor algorithm that merged closely related sequences. CDR3 sequences were aligned to IMGT reference sequences to assign V, D and J gene segments. For a sequence to be retained, at least a six-nucleotide match to both a V gene segment and a J gene segment was required. Rearrangements were classified as productive when the CDR3 lacked stop codons and remained in frame with V and J, and all other rearrangements were classified as non-productive. Following IMGT convention, CDR3 was defined as the stretch from the second conserved V-encoded cysteine to the conserved J-encoded phenylalanine. The earlier analysis of fewer than 700 of the donors excluded sequences that lacked an unambiguous match to a single V gene segment. An earlier analysis of a few hundred of the donors called V segments functional above 56.7% productive rearrangements and segregating when the between-donor standard deviation exceeded 5%. A statistical classification framework was developed to diagnose cytomegalovirus status using the catalog of TCR beta chain sequences. In a later analysis, TCR nucleotide sequences were compared against IMGT/GENE-DB human TR gene sequences so that V and J genes could be assigned. A later analysis assigned CDR3 sequences and most-parsimonious VDJ recombination scenarios with the TCRdist pipeline. In a later analysis, each TCR beta chain was defined by its CDR3 amino acid sequence together with its V-gene family, and reads without a unique V-gene family were excluded. A later analysis removed several hundred highly shared, low-generation-probability nucleotide sequences to deal with suspected cross-contamination and a sequencing artifact. For each public chain, a later analysis derived a clonal expansion index from normalized ranks of inferred template counts within each repertoire. Generation probabilities in a later analysis came from a VDJ recombination model fitted to out-of-frame rearrangements, and those results were checked against IGoR. Hypergeometric tests were used in a later analysis to score TCR-TCR, TCR-HLA and TCR-CMV co-occurrence, with a repertoire-size bias correction applied to the TCR pairs. In a later analysis, false discovery rates were estimated by permuting HLA or CMV assignments 20 times. In a later analysis, co-occurring TCRs were grouped using DBSCAN, and TCRdist sequence similarity was added for clustering within HLA-allele-positive subsets. Repertoires with fewer than 30,000 or more than 120,000 public chains, plus five repertoires with anomalous nucleotide sharing, were excluded from co-occurrence clustering. TCRdb obtained this table from immuneACCESS and retained in-frame rearrangements with V and J assigned. These tables miss some clones; where compared with another copy, unresolved V genes account for less than half of the shortfall, and the remainder is unexplained. That table is the source of V, J and clone size, and D and trimming were worked out from the DNA. This sample is represented by about 140,000 clones; roughly 8.8% of them were singletons. Around 7% of the sample comes from the top ten.

Reading the germline V gene gives CDR1 SGHTA and CDR2 FQGNSA. Compared with germline, V lacks 1 base and J lacks 10 bases; bases without a gene match: 13. The CDR3 numbers 16 residues from cysteine through phenylalanine. Just the 48-base CDR3 DNA is kept, in frame starting at base 1. The sample comes from a study of cytomegalovirus exposure and HLA in healthy donors (dated by TCRdb to 2017 to 2019). At the level of the whole study: An earlier analysis of several hundred of the donors reported about 300 Gb of sequence data and approximately 120 million unique TCR beta sequences obtained from around 180 million T cells. In an earlier analysis of over 550 of the donors, high-throughput TCR beta sequencing was used to judge whether each TCR beta V gene segment behaved as functional or pseudogenic. Around 320 gigabases of sequencing data and tens of millions of unique TCR sequences were included in an early release covering 550 to 650 HLA-typed donors. The study aimed to test whether signatures of past pathogen exposure could be identified by cataloging public T cell receptors. In the later analysis, no new phenotypic data were used to find candidate immune exposures; instead, reliance was placed on TCR beta sequences and their occurrence across donors. Besides the first cohort of around 700 subjects, a separate validation cohort made up of 95 to 150 different subjects was used. A later analysis re-analyzed previously published TCR beta repertoires from about 600 donors and added high-resolution HLA genotyping to study TCR occurrence patterns. Among the roughly 430 genotyped donors, around 81% belonged to the genetic ancestry cluster associated with self-reported Caucasian donors. Typing coverage differed by locus: A, B, C, DRB1 and DQB1 were typed in about 620-640 donors, DQA1 in approximately 520, DPA1 in 606, and DPB1 in 400 to 480. In a later genetic analysis, genome-wide SNP genotypes for about 55% of the roughly 670 donors were used, and that subset was treated as a discovery cohort. On average, 235,054 unique TCR beta nucleotide sequences were sequenced per donor among 350 to 400 genotyped donors of the cohort, with 15% to 20% of those sequences being non-productive. Using immunosequencing, the study profiled T cell repertoires from 500 to 800 subjects and related those repertoires to cytomegalovirus serostatus. Because of strong linkage in the cohort, four to six DR-DQ haplotypes were treated as single units for association and clustering. Both class I and class II loci were covered by HLA typing, at four-digit resolution. Donor age, sex, ethnicity and CMV serostatus were collected together with the repertoire data. All discovery cohort repertoires had been generated on a single sequencing platform. The study combined high-throughput TCR immunosequencing, statistical association of individual TCRs with disease status, and machine learning to predict cytomegalovirus infection status.

In total, more than 500 healthy bone marrow donors made up the cohort. At the time of sampling, all cohort members were nominally healthy, though unrecorded immune exposures were likely present. The donor tested CMV seropositive, placing the donor among the 310 or so seropositive members of the cohort. A peripheral blood sample was provided by each donor, and peripheral blood mononuclear cells were used for TCR beta sequencing. Genomic DNA extraction from the blood cell samples was performed with the Qiagen DNeasy Blood Extraction Kit. The investigation overall reported the following: V-gene and J-gene trimming of TCR beta chains was associated with a missense DCLRE1C variant in a later genetic analysis, and the association was replicated in an independent cohort. Only TCR beta chains were sequenced in this cohort, and the absence of alpha or paired-chain data limited detectable features. Correlated functional status among segregating V segments might reflect linkage disequilibrium, but an unknown experimental factor could not be ruled out. In the study, around 160 TCR beta chains were listed as associated with cytomegalovirus. The presence/absence analyses assumed that sequencing depth was roughly uniform across donors, and that assumption may not be true. Cytomegalovirus status was reported to be diagnosed by the classifier with high specificity and sensitivity in both the original and validation cohorts. Some IMGT-functional V segments, including TRBV6-2 and TRBV6-3, could not be distinguished by the 87-base-pair reads and were therefore excluded. A later analysis found that TCR association rates varied across HLA loci, with DRB1 alleles showing the most associated TCRs and HLA-C alleles the fewest. A later genetic analysis reported fewer N-insertions in productive TCRs among donors in an Asian-associated ancestry cluster than the approximately 700-donor mean. According to the authors, the approach could potentially be generalized to other disease states and immunological phenotypes. In vitro tests confirmed that a few of the cytomegalovirus-associated TCR beta chains recognize cytomegalovirus antigens. An earlier analysis of approximately 530 of the donors showed that most TCR beta V segments appeared in productive rearrangements either about 90% or about 30% of the time, which broadly matched IMGT annotations. A later analysis found that HLA-associated TCR beta chains were more clonally expanded and had lower generation probabilities than equally common non-associated chains. Because HLA typing was unavailable for some donors at each locus, only the typed subset was used in association tests. A further reported finding was that TCR beta sequences accurately predicted the HLA-A and HLA-B alleles for most subjects in the first cohort. A later analysis associated 16,951 TCR beta sequences with specific HLA alleles at a false discovery rate of 0.05. A cluster of highly shared sequence variants was judged likely to represent a technical artifact of the sequencing pipeline. Most CMV-associated TCR beta chains appeared to be HLA-restricted in a later analysis, and the HLA associations seemed to be driven largely by CMV exposure. In a later analysis, several top co-occurrence clusters were reported to appear linked to parvovirus B19, influenza, CMV and Epstein-Barr virus. Seventeen rarely observed V segments, including chromosome 9 orphons, were excluded from the earlier analysis of almost 600 of the donors because counts were too low. Most TCR sequences were seen in very few donors, while some public TCRs were found in many individuals. CMV serostatus was the only immune exposure information available for the cohort. Strong co-occurrence of HLA alleles, especially DR and DQ, made assigning TCR associations to individual alleles difficult.

Sequenced input: PBMCs. Recombination linked TRBV7-2 to TRBJ2-1, with 7 central nucleotides matching TRBD2. The clonotype comes from a woman between 35 and 50 years old in good health and CMV-seropositive. The CDR3 corresponds to CASSLGAAGVTREQFF. The sequenced DNA is TGTGCCAGCAGCTTAGGCGCTGCGGGGGTTACTCGGGAGCAGTTCTTC.